This note documents a single T cell receptor (beta chain) sequence. From germline, CDR1 is SGHDT and CDR2 YYEEEE. There are 16 residues in the CDR3. The J segment lost 0 bases and the V segment lost 4 bases, leaving 6 bases of the junction unmatched. The data were produced by immunoSEQ multiplex PCR, yet TCRdb's version contains in-frame clones alone and is incomplete. In the table there are about 2 million clones, 85% to 95% of which are singletons. The data derive from a study of shared clonotypes between healthy human individuals. The source of this sequence is a man aged 18-30 years in good health. The V call is TRBV5-6, the J call TRBJ1-3; 8 bases line up with TRBD1. The sample taken for sequencing was naive CD4+ T cells sorted from blood. The subset: CD45RA+ positively selected. The CDR3 DNA reads as TGTGCCAGCAGCAAATTGGACAGGGTCTCTGGAAACACCATATATTTT. Residues: CASSKLDRVSGNTIYF.